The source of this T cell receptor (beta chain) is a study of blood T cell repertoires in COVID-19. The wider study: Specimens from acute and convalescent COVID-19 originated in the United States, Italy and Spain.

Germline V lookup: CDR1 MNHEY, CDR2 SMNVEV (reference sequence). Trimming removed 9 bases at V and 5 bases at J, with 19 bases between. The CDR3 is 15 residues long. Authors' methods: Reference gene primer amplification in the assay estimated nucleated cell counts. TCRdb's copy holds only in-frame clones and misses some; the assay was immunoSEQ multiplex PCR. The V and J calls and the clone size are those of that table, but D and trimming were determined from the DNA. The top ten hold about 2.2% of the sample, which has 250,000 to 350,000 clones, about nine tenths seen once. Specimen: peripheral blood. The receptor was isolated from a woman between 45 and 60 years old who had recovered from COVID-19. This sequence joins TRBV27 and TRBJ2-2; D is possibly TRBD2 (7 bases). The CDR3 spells CASKGGGRWTGELFF. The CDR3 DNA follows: TGTGCCAGTAAAGGGGGGGGCAGATGGACCGGGGAGCTGTTTTTT.